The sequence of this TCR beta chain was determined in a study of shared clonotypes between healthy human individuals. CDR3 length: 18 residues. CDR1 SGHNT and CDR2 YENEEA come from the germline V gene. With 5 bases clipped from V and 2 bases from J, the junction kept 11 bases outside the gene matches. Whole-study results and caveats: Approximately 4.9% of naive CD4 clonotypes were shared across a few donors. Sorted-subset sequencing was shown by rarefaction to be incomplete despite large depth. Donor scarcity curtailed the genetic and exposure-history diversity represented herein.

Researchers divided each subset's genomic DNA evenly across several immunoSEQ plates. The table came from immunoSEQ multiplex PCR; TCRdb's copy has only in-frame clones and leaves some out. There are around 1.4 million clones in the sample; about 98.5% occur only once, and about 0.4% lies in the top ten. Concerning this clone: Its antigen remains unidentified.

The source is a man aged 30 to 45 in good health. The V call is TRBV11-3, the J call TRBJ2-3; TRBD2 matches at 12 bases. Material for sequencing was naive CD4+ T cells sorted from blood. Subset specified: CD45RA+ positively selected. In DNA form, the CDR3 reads TGTGCCAGCAGCCCGGGACCGACTAGCGGGGGATTCACAGATACGCAGTATTTT. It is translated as CASSPGPTSGGFTDTQYF.